This TCR beta chain was found in a study of beta chain features in type 1 diabetes (dated 2018 in TCRdb). Background on the whole study: Mean age, gender distribution, total cell number and subset yield did not differ between patients and healthy donors. A total of around 100 million sorted cells were examined across all samples, and RNA yield correlated strongly with the number of cells per subset. In the study, recently diagnosed type 1 diabetes patients and matched healthy donors were compared on the TCRB repertoires of their sorted circulating CD4+ T cell subsets. Whereas all 28 donors provided naive and central memory subsets, regulatory and stem cell-like memory subsets were isolated from just 8 patients and roughly 8 healthy donors.

The paper as a whole reports these results and caveats: Shorter templates might have been favored by PCR, but patient and control samples were amplified and corrected together, so both groups would have been affected equally by any skew. Because cDNA was sequenced instead of genomic DNA, activated cells with high expression could be over-represented, although the groups did not differ in activation or CD3 levels. In all four CD4+ subsets, TCRB CDR3 length was moderately but significantly shorter in type 1 diabetes patients. Because the HLA sub-analyses included only small numbers of individuals, any influence of HLA type on TCRB rearrangement was left unresolved. Naive, central memory and regulatory TCRB repertoires appeared to be more similar among patients than among healthy donors. Fewer insertions and more nucleotide deletions at VDJ recombination sites were observed in patients with type 1 diabetes, implying thymic rearrangement abnormalities.

Its CDR3 holds 15 amino acids, cysteine through phenylalanine. Only CDR3 DNA is held: 45 bases, read in frame from base 1. Per the germline V gene, SGHDN is the CDR1 and FVKESK is the CDR2. A word on this clone: Which antigen it targets is not known. An end of the junction does not agree with germline; a read error may underlie this.

From each donor, a single peripheral blood sample of roughly 0.11 L on average was drawn into heparinised tubes. A BD FACSAria II and a panel including CD45RO, CCR7, CD25, CD127, CD95 and CD27 were used to sort naive, central memory, regulatory and stem cell-like memory CD4+ T cells. A purity above 98% was achieved for all sorted populations. Right away, PBMCs were isolated by Lymphoprep density gradient centrifugation and were stained directly, with no culture step. To minimize batch effects, samples were stained and sorted in pairs, one healthy donor with one patient per experiment. The High Capacity cDNA Reverse Transcription Kit was used to reverse transcribe all of the isolated RNA, meaning that expressed TCRB transcripts were what got sequenced. Naive, central memory and regulatory T cell samples underwent deep immunoSEQ sequencing, averaging roughly 3.3 million total reads per sample. Sorted cells were lysed in RLT buffer and RNA was extracted with DNase-treated RNeasy Micro or Mini kits, depending on cell number. To prevent cross-contamination, every cell subset was processed on its own, while patient and healthy donor samples were processed together. The immunoSEQ multiplex PCR was used to amplify TCRB sequences from cDNA, generating 87-bp fragments that spanned the CDR3 region. The amplicons were sequenced using the Illumina HiSeq platform. The paper's processing steps were these. Synthetic template baselines were used to correct PCR bias computationally, reads within Hamming distance 2 were collapsed, and singletons that could not be merged were discarded. Reads were aligned against IMGT to assign V, D and J genes, CDR3 length and insertions or deletions at six rearrangement sites. Within each subset, clonotype counts were normalized to the number of sorted cells before true diversity and Gini coefficients were calculated with the tcR R package. Repertoire sharing was quantified using the overlap coefficient calculated on TCRB nucleotide sequences. This immuneACCESS table, as held by TCRdb, lists in-frame sequences with V and J called but not all clones. Of the missing ones, under half trace to an unresolved V gene in checked studies; the others have no known cause. Clonal size and the V and J genes are those of that table, whereas D and trimming came from the DNA. The sample records about 70,000 clones, roughly 50% of which are singletons. The ten largest make up about 0.7% of the sample.

Sequencing used central memory CD4+ T cells from blood. The source is a man aged 30-40 years with type 1 diabetes. The chain was built from TRBV14 and TRBJ1-3, and 9 junctional nucleotides match TRBD1. The sequenced DNA: TGTGCCAGCAGCCAGAGAGGGACAGGGACCCGAATAAAAGATTTT. The translation is CASSQRGTGTRIKDF.